What follows describes a single T cell receptor (beta chain). The data were taken from a study of T-cell reconstitution after alpha-beta-depleted transplantation in children. Germline lookup yields CDR1 MNHNS and CDR2 SASEGT. The length of the CDR3 is 15 residues. V was pared by 4 bases and J by 4 bases, with 9 bases of the junction left unmatched. TCRbeta library preparation incorporated unique molecular identifiers. TCRdb reanalysed the PCR reads using MiXCR and keeps one entry per CDR3 protein. The data contain around 370,000 distinct CDR3 sequences, about a tenth of them seen just once; the ten biggest clones take up 2% to 3%.

This TCR came from a human donor who donated a stem cell graft to a child with acute lymphoblastic leukemia. This specimen was PBMCs from the stem cell graft donor, taken from the stem cell graft. This chain connects TRBV6-1 to TRBJ2-7; 8 nucleotides match TRBD1. Here the CDR3 reads CASSAPGGIGYEQYF. The CDR3 DNA sequence: TGTGCCAGCAGTGCACCAGGGGGCATCGGGTACGAGCAGTACTTC.